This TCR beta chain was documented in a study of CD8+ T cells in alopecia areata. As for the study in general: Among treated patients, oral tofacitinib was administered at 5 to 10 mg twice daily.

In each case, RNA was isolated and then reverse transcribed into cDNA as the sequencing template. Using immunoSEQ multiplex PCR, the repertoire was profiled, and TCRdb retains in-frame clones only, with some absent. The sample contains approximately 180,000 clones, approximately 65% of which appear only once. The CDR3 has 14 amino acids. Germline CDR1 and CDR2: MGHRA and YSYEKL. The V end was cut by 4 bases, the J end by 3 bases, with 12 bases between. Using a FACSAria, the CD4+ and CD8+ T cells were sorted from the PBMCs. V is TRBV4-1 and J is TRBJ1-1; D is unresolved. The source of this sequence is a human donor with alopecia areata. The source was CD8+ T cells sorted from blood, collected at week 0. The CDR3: CASSRSRVDTEAFF. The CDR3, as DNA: TGCGCCAGCAGCCGATCCCGGGTCGACACTGAAGCTTTCTTT.